This is a list of T cell receptor beta chains from one sample in a study of T cell repertoires and Cas9 in healthy adults. Sequencing used immunoSEQ multiplex PCR; TCRdb keeps in-frame clones, though not all of them. The sample consists of 20,000 to 25,000 clones, about nine tenths of them appearing once. The sequencing input was CD4+ effector T cells (CD127+, CD25-, CD137-, CD154-) from PBMCs; culture status not recorded. These receptors were taken from a human donor in good health. Each CDR3 is given with its conserved first and last residue. The order of the fields is J gene, clone size, V gene, D gene, CDR3 protein, CDR3 DNA. A D gene is named only where the DNA matches it firmly. Size tells how often a clone was seen (once, few, many) or the class of an expanded clone, and some rows leave it out.

j_gene: TRBJ1-2
abundance: .
v_gene: TRBV2
d_gene: .
CDR3aa: CASSASALGYTF
CDR3nt: TGTGCCAGCAGTGCGTCGGCTCTTGGCTACACCTTC

j_gene: TRBJ1-2
abundance: .
v_gene: TRBV10-1
d_gene: .
CDR3aa: CASSESGTPYGYTF
CDR3nt: TGCGCCAGCAGTGAAAGCGGTACCCCTTATGGCTACACCTTC

j_gene: TRBJ2-7
abundance: .
v_gene: TRBV6-4
d_gene: TRBD1
CDR3aa: CASSDSNAAGTASSYEQYF
CDR3nt: TGTGCCAGCAGTGACTCGAACGCGGCCGGGACAGCCAGTTCCTACGAGCAGTACTTC

j_gene: TRBJ1-6
abundance: once
v_gene: TRBV5-5
d_gene: .
CDR3aa: CASKQVTGNSPLHF
CDR3nt: TGTGCCAGCAAACAGGTCACGGGTAATTCACCCCTCCACTTT

j_gene: TRBJ1-1
abundance: .
v_gene: TRBV19
d_gene: TRBD1
CDR3aa: CASDRTGANTEAFF
CDR3nt: TGTGCCAGTGACCGGACAGGGGCGAACACTGAAGCTTTCTTT

j_gene: TRBJ2-7
abundance: once
v_gene: TRBV5-6
d_gene: .
CDR3aa: CASSSGDADYEQYF
CDR3nt: TGTGCCAGCAGCTCGGGGGATGCGGACTACGAGCAGTACTTC

j_gene: TRBJ2-1
abundance: .
v_gene: TRBV2
d_gene: .
CDR3aa: CASSDGVEQFF
CDR3nt: TGTGCCAGCAGTGACGGGGTTGAGCAGTTCTTC

j_gene: TRBJ2-7
abundance: .
v_gene: TRBV5-5
d_gene: .
CDR3aa: CASSLGTNYEQYF
CDR3nt: TGTGCCAGCAGCTTGGGGACAAACTACGAGCAGTACTTC

j_gene: TRBJ2-2
abundance: once
v_gene: TRBV18
d_gene: TRBD2
CDR3aa: CASLPGLAGGYDTGELFF
CDR3nt: TGTGCCAGCCTACCTGGACTAGCGGGGGGCTATGACACCGGGGAGCTGTTTTTT

j_gene: TRBJ2-1
abundance: .
v_gene: TRBV15
d_gene: TRBD2
CDR3aa: CATSRPLAGANNEQFF
CDR3nt: TGTGCCACCAGCAGACCCCTAGCGGGGGCTAACAATGAGCAGTTCTTC

j_gene: TRBJ2-6
abundance: few
v_gene: TRBV5-1
d_gene: .
CDR3aa: CASAPQGPTGLPGANVLTF
CDR3nt: TGCGCCAGCGCCCCTCAGGGCCCCACGGGGCTACCTGGGGCCAACGTCCTGACTTTC

j_gene: TRBJ1-1
abundance: .
v_gene: TRBV30
d_gene: .
CDR3aa: CAWSKNTEAFF
CDR3nt: TGTGCCTGGAGTAAGAACACTGAAGCTTTCTTT

j_gene: TRBJ1-1
abundance: .
v_gene: TRBV7-2
d_gene: TRBD1
CDR3aa: CASSRQGMNTEAFF
CDR3nt: TGTGCCAGCAGCCGACAGGGGATGAACACTGAAGCTTTCTTT

j_gene: TRBJ1-2
abundance: .
v_gene: TRBV18
d_gene: TRBD1
CDR3aa: CASSRDRVAYGYTF
CDR3nt: TGTGCCAGCTCACGGGACAGGGTCGCGTATGGCTACACCTTC

j_gene: TRBJ1-2
abundance: .
v_gene: TRBV7-9
d_gene: .
CDR3aa: CASSRQGHSEGYTF
CDR3nt: TGTGCCAGCAGCAGGCAGGGACATTCGGAAGGCTACACCTTC

j_gene: TRBJ1-1
abundance: .
v_gene: TRBV18
d_gene: .
CDR3aa: CASSPRSDTADTEAFF
CDR3nt: TGTGCCAGCTCACCCCGGTCGGACACCGCCGACACTGAAGCTTTCTTT

j_gene: TRBJ2-1
abundance: .
v_gene: TRBV7-8
d_gene: TRBD1
CDR3aa: CASSKTGVSTYNEQFF
CDR3nt: TGTGCCAGCAGCAAGACAGGGGTTTCGACCTACAATGAGCAGTTCTTC

j_gene: TRBJ1-5
abundance: .
v_gene: TRBV7-2
d_gene: .
CDR3aa: CASSLQGRDQPQHF
CDR3nt: TGTGCCAGCAGCCTCCAGGGTAGGGACCAGCCCCAGCATTTT

j_gene: TRBJ1-2
abundance: .
v_gene: TRBV2
d_gene: .
CDR3aa: CASSESRSVDGYTF
CDR3nt: TGTGCCAGCAGTGAAAGCCGGAGTGTTGATGGCTACACCTTC

j_gene: TRBJ1-1
abundance: once
v_gene: TRBV5-1
d_gene: .
CDR3aa: CASSLFEQGNTEAFF
CDR3nt: TGCGCCAGCAGCTTGTTTGAACAGGGAAACACTGAAGCTTTCTTT

j_gene: TRBJ2-3
abundance: .
v_gene: TRBV2
d_gene: TRBD2
CDR3aa: CASTPGLAGHTDTQYF
CDR3nt: TGTGCCAGCACTCCAGGACTAGCGGGGCACACAGATACGCAGTATTTT

j_gene: TRBJ1-5
abundance: .
v_gene: TRBV7-6
d_gene: TRBD1
CDR3aa: CASTQGADQPQHF
CDR3nt: TGTGCCAGCACCCAGGGGGCGGATCAGCCCCAGCATTTT

j_gene: TRBJ2-3
abundance: .
v_gene: TRBV7-8
d_gene: TRBD2
CDR3aa: CASSSYYVLAGESSTDTQYF
CDR3nt: TGTGCCAGCAGCTCGTATTATGTCCTAGCGGGGGAGTCTAGCACAGATACGCAGTATTTT

j_gene: TRBJ1-1
abundance: .
v_gene: TRBV5-5
d_gene: .
CDR3aa: CASSLVFGSVTEAFF
CDR3nt: TGTGCCAGCAGCTTAGTTTTCGGGTCTGTCACTGAAGCTTTCTTT

j_gene: TRBJ1-3
abundance: .
v_gene: TRBV4-1
d_gene: .
CDR3aa: CASSQHGQGQPAVAGNTIYF
CDR3nt: TGCGCCAGCAGCCAACATGGGCAGGGTCAGCCGGCGGTTGCTGGAAACACCATATATTTT

j_gene: TRBJ1-2
abundance: .
v_gene: TRBV5-1
d_gene: .
CDR3aa: CASSLGGNYGYTF
CDR3nt: TGCGCCAGCAGCTTGGGAGGGAACTATGGCTACACCTTC

j_gene: TRBJ2-1
abundance: .
v_gene: TRBV7-6
d_gene: .
CDR3aa: CASSFLASHSYNEQFF
CDR3nt: TGTGCCAGCAGCTTCTTGGCTAGCCACTCCTACAATGAGCAGTTCTTC

j_gene: TRBJ2-7
abundance: .
v_gene: TRBV27
d_gene: TRBD2
CDR3aa: CASSLSRLAPTYEQYF
CDR3nt: TGTGCCAGCAGTTTATCTCGACTAGCGCCTACCTACGAGCAGTACTTC

j_gene: TRBJ2-7
abundance: .
v_gene: TRBV19
d_gene: .
CDR3aa: CASSIPGNYEQYF
CDR3nt: TGTGCCAGTAGTATCCCCGGGAACTACGAGCAGTACTTC

j_gene: TRBJ2-1
abundance: .
v_gene: TRBV5-4
d_gene: .
CDR3aa: CASSLEGLNRNEQFF
CDR3nt: TGTGCCAGCAGCTTGGAAGGGCTAAATAGGAATGAGCAGTTCTTC

j_gene: TRBJ1-5
abundance: .
v_gene: TRBV7-9
d_gene: .
CDR3aa: CASSWANQPQHF
CDR3nt: TGTGCCAGCAGCTGGGCCAATCAGCCCCAGCATTTT

j_gene: TRBJ1-2
abundance: .
v_gene: TRBV30
d_gene: .
CDR3aa: CAWNPGNYGYTF
CDR3nt: TGTGCCTGGAATCCCGGGAACTATGGCTACACCTTC

j_gene: TRBJ1-6
abundance: once
v_gene: TRBV6-5
d_gene: .
CDR3aa: CASRREGNRHSPLHF
CDR3nt: TGTGCCAGCCGCAGGGAAGGTAATAGGCATTCACCCCTCCACTTT

j_gene: TRBJ2-7
abundance: .
v_gene: TRBV6-5
d_gene: .
CDR3aa: CASSPRTHYEQYF
CDR3nt: TGTGCCAGCAGTCCCCGGACCCACTACGAGCAGTACTTC

j_gene: TRBJ1-4
abundance: .
v_gene: TRBV27
d_gene: .
CDR3aa: CASSSGLGGIATNEKLFF
CDR3nt: TGTGCCAGCAGTTCGGGGTTGGGAGGGATTGCAACTAATGAAAAACTGTTTTTT

j_gene: TRBJ1-2
abundance: once
v_gene: TRBV5-6
d_gene: TRBD1
CDR3aa: CASRIDRVGDYGYTF
CDR3nt: TGTGCCAGCAGGATAGACAGGGTCGGGGACTATGGCTACACCTTC

j_gene: TRBJ2-7
abundance: once
v_gene: TRBV4-2
d_gene: .
CDR3aa: CASSPREGREQYF
CDR3nt: TGTGCCAGCAGCCCTCGCGAAGGTCGTGAGCAGTACTTC

j_gene: TRBJ2-7
abundance: .
v_gene: TRBV11-2
d_gene: .
CDR3aa: CASSPGVWQGINEQYF
CDR3nt: TGTGCCAGCAGCCCAGGGGTGTGGCAGGGCATCAACGAGCAGTACTTC

j_gene: TRBJ1-5
abundance: .
v_gene: TRBV6-1
d_gene: .
CDR3aa: CASSFTPNQPQHF
CDR3nt: TGTGCCAGCAGTTTCACACCCAATCAGCCCCAGCATTTT

j_gene: TRBJ1-6
abundance: .
v_gene: TRBV7-2
d_gene: TRBD1
CDR3aa: CASSAWTGLPGNSPLHF
CDR3nt: TGTGCCAGCAGCGCGTGGACAGGGCTCCCTGGGAATTCACCCCTCCACTTT

j_gene: TRBJ2-2
abundance: .
v_gene: TRBV5-1
d_gene: .
CDR3aa: CASIYTPDTGELFF
CDR3nt: TGCGCCAGCATCTATACACCGGACACCGGGGAGCTGTTTTTT